These 10 T cell receptor beta chains were sequenced from one sample in a study of T cells in Graves' hyperthyroidism and ophthalmopathy. Researchers amplified the TCR beta CDR3 regions from RNA transcripts. Primed by the HTBI set, a first-round RT-PCR was run on the TCR CDR3. TCRdb recomputed calls from the multiplex PCR reads with MiXCR, one row per CDR3 protein. The table lists hundreds of thousands of distinct CDR3 sequences, around 15% of them singletons, with more than 8.5% in the top ten. Sequenced: blood. Source of these receptors: a woman aged 18-29 years with Graves' hyperthyroidism.

This clonotype was observed a few times. V gene TRBV19 combines with J gene TRBJ1-2; D is unclear. CDR1 is LNHDA, CDR2 SQIVND, per germline (reference sequence). The CDR3 covers 14 residues. Trimming removed 4 bases at V and 6 bases at J, with 15 bases between. CDR3 in DNA: TGTGCCAGTAGTACCCCGAGTATCCTCGATGGCTACACCTTC. Protein: CASSTPSILDGYTF.

This clonotype has a count of ten or more. The V and J genes are TRBV10-2 and TRBJ1-5, with no clear D. From germline, CDR1 is WSHSY and CDR2 SAAADI. CDR3 length equals 15 residues. The germline V and J ends were trimmed by 4 bases and 4 bases, with 14 bases remaining between them. CDR3 bases: TGCGCCAGCAGTGTCGGGCAGGAGCCTAATCAGCCCCAGCATTTT. This sequence encodes CASSVGQEPNQPQHF.

This clonotype was seen a single time. It may be a read error: a sequence one base away is much more abundant. The chain recombines TRBV6-2 or TRBV6-3 with TRBJ2-7; tentatively, D is TRBD2 (5 bases). Germline CDR1 and CDR2: MNHEY and SVGEGT. Trimming took 5 bases from V and 2 from J, leaving 13 bases between them. The CDR3 spans 14 residues. The DNA of the CDR3 is TGTGCCAGCAGTGGACCGCACGGGACCTACGAGCAGTACTTC. Translation gives CASSGPHGTYEQYF.

Many counts were recorded for this clonotype. The V and J genes are TRBV28 and TRBJ2-7; 11 bases line up with TRBD2. The CDR3 is made up of 16 amino acids. Germline CDR1 MDHEN, CDR2 SYDVKM. V was pared by 5 bases and J by 4 bases, with 10 bases of the junction left unmatched. The CDR3 region is CASSGSTSGSPYEQYF. The DNA of the CDR3 is TGTGCCAGCAGTGGTTCCACTAGCGGGAGTCCGTACGAGCAGTACTTC.

J is TRBJ2-2 and V is TRBV12-3 or TRBV12-4; D call uncertain. V lost 5 bases to trimming and J lost 6 bases, with 13 bases between them. The CDR3 loop spans 14 amino acids. CDR3 coding DNA: TGTGCCAGCAGTCCACCGAATTCACCCGGGGAGCTGTTTTTT. Protein sequence: CASSPPNSPGELFF.

There are many counts of this clonotype. The chain couples TRBV30 to TRBJ1-2; D remains ambiguous. There are 12 residues in the CDR3. CDR1 and CDR2 from the germline V gene are GTSNPN and SVGIG (reference sequence). Trimming removed 2 bases at V and 8 bases at J, with 12 bases between. The CDR3 here is CAWSIGVGGYTF. The CDR3 DNA is TGTGCCTGGAGTATCGGGGTCGGGGGCTACACCTTC.

V gene TRBV7-9 combines with J gene TRBJ2-7; D is ambiguous. Germline CDR1 is SEHNR and CDR2 is FQNEAQ (reference sequence). The ends were cut back, 9 bases at V and 2 bases at J, with 14 bases in the middle. This CDR3 comprises 13 residues. CDR3 DNA sequence: TGTGCCAGAACAGTCCCAGTTCCCTACGAGCAGTACTTC. Amino acid sequence: CARTVPVPYEQYF.

There are many counts of this clonotype. The V and J genes are TRBV12-3 or TRBV12-4 and TRBJ1-2; D call uncertain. The V end was cut by 5 bases, the J end by 4 bases, with 8 bases between. The CDR3 consists of 12 residues. The DNA for the CDR3 is TGTGCCAGCAGTCCCAACAGCTATGGCTACACCTTC. Translating it yields CASSPNSYGYTF.

On this clonotype itself: At one of its ends the junction is not consistent with the germline gene, which may arise from a read error. V and J are TRBV7-9 and TRBJ2-3; D possibly corresponds to TRBD2 (6 bases). The CDR3 covers 14 residues. Germline V gene sequence: CDR1 SEHNR, CDR2 FQNEAQ (reference sequence). The CDR3: CASSLVTSRDTQYF. As DNA, the CDR3 is TGTGCCAGCAGCTTAGTAACTAGCAGAGATACGCAGTATTTT.

To note about this clonotype: Being one base from a much bigger clone, this may be a read error. The chain carries TRBV2 and TRBJ2-7, with D perhaps assigned TRBD1 or TRBD2 (6 bases each). The CDR3 is 15 residues long. Germline values: CDR1 SNHLY, CDR2 FYNNEI. Here the CDR3 DNA reads TGTGCCAGCAGTGAGGGGGACGGGGGCTCCTACGGGCAGTACTTC. This translates into CASSEGDGGSYGQYF.